The text below deals with one TCR beta chain. The antigen is unknown. CDR1 and CDR2 from the germline V gene are MNHEY and SVGEGT. The V end lost 6 bases, the J end lost 0 bases, and 18 bases lay between the germline ends. This CDR3 region has 17 residues. TCRdb called the 5' RACE reads again in MiXCR, with one record for every CDR3 protein. The sample lists more than 200,000 distinct CDR3 sequences, around 17% occurring once. These data belong to a study of T-cell memory formation after mild COVID-19. Regarding the study as a whole: Cross-reactive memory seemingly joined, as some responding clones were found in pre-infection memory. CD4+ contracting clones were mainly CM and EM; CD8+ ones, EMRA. Clones contracting over day 15 to 85 were CD4/CD8 balanced, with later expanders leaning CD4+.

The chain joins TRBV6-2 or TRBV6-3 to TRBJ1-5, with unresolved D. The sequence derives from a man younger than 35 who had mild COVID-19 (a few samples of this study predate the infection). Cell type and time point are not known. Sequences were obtained from PBMCs or a T cell subset sorted from them (not recorded which). The CDR3 region is CASRVAPGVYSNQPQHF. DNA of the CDR3: TGTGCCAGCAGAGTAGCGCCGGGCGTATATAGCAATCAGCCCCAGCATTTT.